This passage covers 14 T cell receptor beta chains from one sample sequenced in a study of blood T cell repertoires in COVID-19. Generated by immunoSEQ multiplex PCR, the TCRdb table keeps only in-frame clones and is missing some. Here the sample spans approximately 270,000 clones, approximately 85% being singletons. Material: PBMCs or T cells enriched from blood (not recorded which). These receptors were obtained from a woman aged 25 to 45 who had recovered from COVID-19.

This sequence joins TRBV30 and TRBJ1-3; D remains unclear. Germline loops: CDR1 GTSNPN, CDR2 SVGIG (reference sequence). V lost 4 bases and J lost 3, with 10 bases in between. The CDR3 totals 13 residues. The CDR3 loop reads CAWTSGRGNTIYF. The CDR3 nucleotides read TGTGCCTGGACATCCGGTCGTGGAAACACCATATATTTT. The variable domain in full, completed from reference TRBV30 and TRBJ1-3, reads SQTIHQWPATLVQPVGSPLSLECTVEGTSNPNLYWYRQAAGRGLQLLFYSVGIGQISSEVPQNLSASRPQDRQFILSSKKLLLSDSGFYLCAWTSGRGNTIYFGEGSWLTVV.

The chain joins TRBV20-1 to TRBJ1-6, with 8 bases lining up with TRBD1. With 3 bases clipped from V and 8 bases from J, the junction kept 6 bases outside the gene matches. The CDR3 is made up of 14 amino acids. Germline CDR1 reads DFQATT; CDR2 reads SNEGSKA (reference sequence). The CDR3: CSASPGQEDSPLHF. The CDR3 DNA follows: TGCAGTGCTAGTCCGGGACAGGAGGATTCACCCCTCCACTTT.

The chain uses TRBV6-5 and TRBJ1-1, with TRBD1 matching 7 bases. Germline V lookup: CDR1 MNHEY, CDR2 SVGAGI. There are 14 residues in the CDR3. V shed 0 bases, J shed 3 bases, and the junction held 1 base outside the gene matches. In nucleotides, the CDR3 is TGTGCCAGCAGTTACTCGGGACAGTACACTGAAGCTTTCTTT. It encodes CASSYSGQYTEAFF.

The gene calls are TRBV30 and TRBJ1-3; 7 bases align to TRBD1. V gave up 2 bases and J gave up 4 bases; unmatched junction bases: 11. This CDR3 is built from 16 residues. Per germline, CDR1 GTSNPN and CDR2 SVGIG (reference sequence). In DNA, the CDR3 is TGTGCCTGGAGTCTCACCAGGACAGGATCGGGAAACACCATATATTTT. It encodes CAWSLTRTGSGNTIYF.

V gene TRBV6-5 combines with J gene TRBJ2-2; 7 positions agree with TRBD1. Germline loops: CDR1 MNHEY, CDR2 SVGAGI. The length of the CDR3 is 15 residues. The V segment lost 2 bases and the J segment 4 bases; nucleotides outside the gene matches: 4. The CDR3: CASSYEGAITGELFF. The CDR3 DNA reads TGTGCCAGCAGTTACGAGGGGGCTATCACCGGGGAGCTGTTTTTT.

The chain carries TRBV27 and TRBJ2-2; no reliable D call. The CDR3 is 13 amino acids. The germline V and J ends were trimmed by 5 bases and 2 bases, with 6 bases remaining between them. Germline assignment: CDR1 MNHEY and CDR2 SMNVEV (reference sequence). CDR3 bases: TGTGCCAGCAGTCCCTACAACACCGGGGAGCTGTTTTTT. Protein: CASSPYNTGELFF.

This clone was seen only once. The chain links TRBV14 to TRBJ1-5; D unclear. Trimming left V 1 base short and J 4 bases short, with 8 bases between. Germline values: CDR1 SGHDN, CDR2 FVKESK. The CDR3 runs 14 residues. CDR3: CASSQGGINQPQHF. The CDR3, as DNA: TGTGCCAGCAGCCAAGGCGGAATAAATCAGCCCCAGCATTTT. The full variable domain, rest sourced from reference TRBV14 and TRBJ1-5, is EAGVTQFPSHSVIEKGQTVTLRCDPISGHDNLYWYRRVMGKEIKFLLHFVKESKQDESGMPNNRFLAERTGGTYSTLKVQPAELEDSGVYFCASSQGGINQPQHFGDGTRLSIL.

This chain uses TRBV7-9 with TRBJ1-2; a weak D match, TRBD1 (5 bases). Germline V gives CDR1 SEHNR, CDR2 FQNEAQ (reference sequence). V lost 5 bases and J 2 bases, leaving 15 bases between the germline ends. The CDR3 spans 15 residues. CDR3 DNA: TGTGCCAGCAGCCCCGTAGGGGCTTTAAACTATGGCTACACCTTC. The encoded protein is CASSPVGALNYGYTF.

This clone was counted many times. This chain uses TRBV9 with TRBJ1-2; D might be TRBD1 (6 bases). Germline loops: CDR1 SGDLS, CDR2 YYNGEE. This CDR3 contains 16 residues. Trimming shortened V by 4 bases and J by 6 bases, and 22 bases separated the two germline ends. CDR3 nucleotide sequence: TGTGCCAGCAGCCCGCCAGCGGGGGCAATGGGGGATGGCTACACCTTC. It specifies CASSPPAGAMGDGYTF.

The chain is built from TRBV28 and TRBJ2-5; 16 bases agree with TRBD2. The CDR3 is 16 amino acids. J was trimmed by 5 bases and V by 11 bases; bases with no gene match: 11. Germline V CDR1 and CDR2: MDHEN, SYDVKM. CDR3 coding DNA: TGTGCCTCCCGTCGGGGACTAGCGGGGGGGCTCGAGACCCAGTACTTC. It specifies CASRRGLAGGLETQYF. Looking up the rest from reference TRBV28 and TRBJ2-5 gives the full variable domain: DVKVTQSSRYLVKRTGEKVFLECVQDMDHENMFWYRQDPGLGLRLIYFSYDVKMKEKGDIPEGYSVSREKKERFSLILESASTNQTSMYLCASRRGLAGGLETQYFGPGTRLLVL.

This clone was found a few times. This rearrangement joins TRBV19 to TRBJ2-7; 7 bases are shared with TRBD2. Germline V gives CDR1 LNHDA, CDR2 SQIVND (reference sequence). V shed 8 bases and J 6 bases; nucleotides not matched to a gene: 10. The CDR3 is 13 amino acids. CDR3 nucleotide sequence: TGTGCCAGTGGTCAGGGACTAAAAGGCGAGCAGTACTTC. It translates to CASGQGLKGEQYF.

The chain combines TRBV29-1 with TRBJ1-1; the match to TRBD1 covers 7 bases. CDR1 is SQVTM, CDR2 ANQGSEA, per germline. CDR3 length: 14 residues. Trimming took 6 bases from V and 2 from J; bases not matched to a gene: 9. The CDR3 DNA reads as TGCAGCGTAAGATCCGGGACAGCTAACACTGAAGCTTTCTTT. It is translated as CSVRSGTANTEAFF.

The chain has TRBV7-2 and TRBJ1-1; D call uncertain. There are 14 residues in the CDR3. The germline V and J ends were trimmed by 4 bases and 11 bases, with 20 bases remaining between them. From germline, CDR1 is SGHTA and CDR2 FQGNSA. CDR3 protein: CASSSIERLTSAFF. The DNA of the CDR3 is TGTGCCAGCAGCTCGATAGAGCGTCTGACGTCGGCTTTCTTT.

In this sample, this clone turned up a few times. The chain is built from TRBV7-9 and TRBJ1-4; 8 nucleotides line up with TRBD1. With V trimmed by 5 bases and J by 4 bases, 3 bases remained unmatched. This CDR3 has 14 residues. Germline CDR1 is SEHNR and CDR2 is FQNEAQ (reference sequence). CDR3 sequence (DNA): TGTGCCAGCAGCGTGGGACAGGTTAATGAAAAACTGTTTTTT. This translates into CASSVGQVNEKLFF.